The present TCR beta chain was sequenced within a study of T-cell reconstitution after alpha-beta-depleted transplantation in children. This CDR3 contains 12 residues. V lost 2 bases to trimming and J lost 10 bases, with 9 bases between them. Germline V gives CDR1 SGHKS, CDR2 YYEKEE (reference sequence). In this sample, this clonotype turned up many times. Construction of the TCRbeta library involved unique molecular identifiers. TCRdb itself ran the PCR reads through MiXCR, one entry per CDR3 protein. The profile shows 500,000 to 600,000 distinct CDR3 sequences, roughly 18% of them singletons. The chain recombines TRBV5-5 with TRBJ1-4, with D unresolved. The TCR originated in a human donor who donated a stem cell graft to a child with acute lymphoblastic leukemia. The sample in question was PBMCs from the stem cell graft donor, obtained from the stem cell graft. The CDR3 bases are TGTGCCAGCAGCTTACCTGGTGGAAAACTGTTTTTT. Its translation is CASSLPGGKLFF.